This T cell receptor (beta chain) emerged from a study of technical replicates of blood from several donors. Germline CDR1 is MNHEY and CDR2 is SMNVEV (reference sequence). This CDR3 has 19 amino acids. TCRdb keeps only in-frame clones here, not all; method: immunoSEQ multiplex PCR. The repertoire holds about 75,000 clones, with roughly 91% as singletons. The TCR sequence derives from a human donor in good health. Some clones in this sample may be carry-over from other donors' samples. Sequencing was done on a sample of T cells isolated from PBMCs. This chain joins TRBV27 and TRBJ2-5, with TRBD2 identical over 15 bases. The J call may be mistaken, given a closer DNA end match to TRBJ2-7. CDR3 in amino acids: CASRRPLGTSGRSSYEQYF. CDR3 DNA: TGTGCCAGCAGGCGACCGCTCGGGACTAGCGGGAGGAGCTCCTACGAGCAGTACTTC.